These T cell receptor beta chains were read from a single sample in a study of cytotoxic CD8 clonotypes in ibrutinib-treated CLL. Libraries were prepared by immunoSEQ multiplex PCR; TCRdb keeps only in-frame clonotypes and omits some of them. Among around 140,000 clones, roughly 80% were seen once, and the ten largest hold roughly a quarter. The specimen comprised PBMCs, sampled after 12 months of ibrutinib treatment. Source of these receptors: a human donor with chronic lymphocytic leukemia. Each CDR3 is given with its conserved first and last residue. The D gene is left open where the match is weak. Not every row has a clone size; where given, it reads once, few, many or a size class.

j_call d_call clone_size v_call cdr3_aa cdr3_nt
TRBJ2-2 TRBD1 . TRBV5-1 CASSSMTGGGGELFF TGCGCCAGCAGCTCCATGACAGGGGGCGGCGGGGAGCTGTTTTTT
TRBJ2-2 TRBD1 . TRBV7-6 CASRGGSANTGELFF TGTGCCAGCAGAGGGGGCTCTGCGAACACCGGGGAGCTGTTTTTT
TRBJ2-7 . . TRBV7-3 CASSPGGTYEQYF TGTGCCAGCAGTCCAGGCGGTACCTACGAGCAGTACTTC
TRBJ1-1 TRBD1 once TRBV15 CATSLFDRVSEAFF TGTGCCACCAGCTTATTTGACAGGGTCTCTGAAGCTTTCTTT
TRBJ2-5 . . TRBV27 CASSTWTPQETQYF TGTGCCAGCAGTACCTGGACTCCCCAAGAGACCCAGTACTTC
TRBJ2-3 . . TRBV10-3 CAISSGASDTQYF TGTGCCATCAGTTCAGGGGCTTCAGATACGCAGTATTTT
TRBJ2-7 TRBD1 . TRBV5-1 CASKGTGLSEQYF TGCGCCAGCAAAGGGACAGGGTTATCCGAGCAGTACTTC
TRBJ1-3 . . TRBV10-3 CAINGGSGNTIYF TGTGCCATCAACGGGGGCTCTGGAAACACCATATATTTT
TRBJ2-6 . . TRBV10-3 CAISRSGANVLTF TGTGCCATCTCACGCTCTGGGGCCAACGTCCTGACTTTC
TRBJ2-7 TRBD1 . TRBV4-1 CASSQEQGGSYEQYF TGCGCCAGCAGCCAAGAACAGGGGGGTTCCTACGAGCAGTACTTC